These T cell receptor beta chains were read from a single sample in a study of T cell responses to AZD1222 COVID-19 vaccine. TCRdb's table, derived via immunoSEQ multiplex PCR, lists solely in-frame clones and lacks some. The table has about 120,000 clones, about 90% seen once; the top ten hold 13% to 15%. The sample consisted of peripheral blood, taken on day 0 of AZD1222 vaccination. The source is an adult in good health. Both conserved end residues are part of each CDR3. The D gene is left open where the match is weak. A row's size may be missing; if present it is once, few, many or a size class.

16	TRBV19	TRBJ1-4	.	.	CASTGPLGATNEKLFF	TGTGCCAGTACAGGCCCCCTCGGGGCAACTAATGAAAAACTGTTTTTT
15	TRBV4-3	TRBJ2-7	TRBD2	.	CASSLTSSGSDEQYF	TGCGCCAGCAGCCTTACTTCTAGCGGGAGTGACGAGCAGTACTTC
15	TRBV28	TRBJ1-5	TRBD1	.	CASSPGTGDYQPQHF	TGTGCCAGCAGTCCCGGGACAGGGGATTATCAGCCCCAGCATTTT
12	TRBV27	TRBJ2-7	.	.	CASSSQGLEQYF	TGTGCCAGCAGTTCTCAGGGGCTGGAGCAGTACTTC
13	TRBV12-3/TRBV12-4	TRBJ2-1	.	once	CASSFGGAHEQFF	TGTGCCAGCAGTTTTGGGGGGGCCCATGAGCAGTTCTTC
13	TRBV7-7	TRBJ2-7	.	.	CASSEDRADRQYF	TGTGCTAGCAGCGAGGATCGGGCGGATCGGCAGTACTTC
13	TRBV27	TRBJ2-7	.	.	CASSTRGSYEQYF	TGTGCCAGCAGCACCCGGGGGAGCTACGAGCAGTACTTC
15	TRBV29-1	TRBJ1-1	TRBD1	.	CSGSRGTGVGTEAFF	TGCAGCGGGTCGAGGGGGACAGGGGTGGGTACTGAAGCTTTCTTT
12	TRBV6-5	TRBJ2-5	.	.	CASSYGGETQYF	TGTGCCAGCAGTTACGGGGGGGAGACCCAGTACTTC
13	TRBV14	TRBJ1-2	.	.	CASSLTENYGYTF	TGTGCCAGCAGCCTTACAGAAAACTATGGCTACACCTTC
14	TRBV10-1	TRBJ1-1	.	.	CASSESPVGTEAFF	TGCGCCAGCAGTGAGTCGCCGGTCGGGACTGAAGCTTTCTTT
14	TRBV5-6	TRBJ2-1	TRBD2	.	CASKLAGEFNEQFF	TGTGCCAGCAAACTAGCGGGGGAGTTCAATGAGCAGTTCTTC
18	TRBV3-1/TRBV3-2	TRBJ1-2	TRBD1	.	CASSQANARQGGTRGYTF	TGTGCCAGCAGCCAAGCTAATGCGCGACAGGGCGGAACTAGAGGCTACACCTTC
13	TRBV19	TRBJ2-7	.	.	CASSIADRYEQYF	TGTGCCAGTAGTATTGCAGACCGCTACGAGCAGTACTTC
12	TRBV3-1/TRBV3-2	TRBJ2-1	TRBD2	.	CAVLAGYNEQFF	TGTGCCGTACTAGCGGGCTACAATGAGCAGTTCTTC
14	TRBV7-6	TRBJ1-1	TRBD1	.	CASSLADREGRAFF	TGTGCCAGCAGCTTAGCCGACAGGGAGGGGAGAGCTTTCTTT
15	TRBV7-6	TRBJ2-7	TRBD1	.	CASSLAGGTGDKQYF	TGTGCCAGCAGCTTAGCGGGGGGGACAGGGGACAAGCAGTACTTC
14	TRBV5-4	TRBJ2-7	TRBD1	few	CASSFMDRGKEQYF	TGTGCCAGCAGCTTCATGGACAGGGGGAAAGAGCAGTACTTC
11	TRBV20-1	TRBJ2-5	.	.	CSATTAATQYF	TGCAGTGCTACGACAGCTGCGACCCAGTACTTC
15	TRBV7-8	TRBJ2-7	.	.	CASSYSFGGSYEQYF	TGTGCCAGCAGCTACTCGTTCGGGGGCTCTTACGAGCAGTACTTC
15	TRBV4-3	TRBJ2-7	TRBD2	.	CASSQVSGPTYEQYF	TGCGCCAGCAGCCAAGTTAGCGGGCCCACATACGAGCAGTACTTC
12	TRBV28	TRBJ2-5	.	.	CASSLDQETQYF	TGTGCCAGCAGTTTGGACCAAGAGACCCAGTACTTC
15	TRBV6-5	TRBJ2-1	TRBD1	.	CASVLGTGAHNEQFF	TGTGCCAGCGTATTGGGGACAGGGGCACACAATGAGCAGTTCTTC
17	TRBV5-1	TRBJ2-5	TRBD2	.	CASSPKSSGRLQETQYF	TGCGCCAGCAGCCCAAAAAGCAGCGGGAGGTTACAAGAGACCCAGTACTTC
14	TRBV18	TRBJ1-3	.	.	CASSPSSPGNTIYF	TGTGCCAGCTCACCCTCGTCCCCTGGAAACACCATATATTTT
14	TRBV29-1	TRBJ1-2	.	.	CSVDVRTEVSGYTF	TGCAGCGTTGACGTGAGGACAGAGGTTTCCGGCTACACCTTC
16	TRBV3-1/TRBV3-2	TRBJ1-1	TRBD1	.	CASSHVTGQGATEAFF	TGTGCCAGCAGCCATGTAACCGGACAGGGGGCTACTGAAGCTTTCTTT
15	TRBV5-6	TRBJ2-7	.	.	CASSFYVGRGHEQYF	TGTGCCAGCAGCTTTTACGTGGGCCGGGGGCACGAGCAGTACTTC
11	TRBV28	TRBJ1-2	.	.	CASSLSYGYTF	TGTGCCAGCAGTTTATCCTATGGCTACACCTTC
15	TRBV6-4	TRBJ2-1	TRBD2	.	CASSLAGGNYNEQFF	TGTGCCAGCAGCTTAGCGGGGGGCAACTACAATGAGCAGTTCTTC
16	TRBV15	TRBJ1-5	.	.	CATSRDPPRNNQPQHF	TGTGCCACCAGCAGAGATCCCCCGAGGAATAATCAGCCCCAGCATTTT
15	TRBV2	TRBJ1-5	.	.	CASSVWQGRGQPQHF	TGTGCCAGCAGTGTGTGGCAGGGCCGGGGACAGCCCCAGCATTTT
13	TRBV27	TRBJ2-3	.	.	CASKGLSTDTQYF	TGTGCTAGCAAGGGGCTTAGCACAGATACGCAGTATTTT
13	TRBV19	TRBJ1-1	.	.	CASRRGGNTEAFF	TGTGCCAGTAGGCGGGGGGGGAACACTGAAGCTTTCTTT
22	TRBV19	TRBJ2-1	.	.	CASSIVVQKGSRVRFSYNEQFF	TGTGCCAGTAGTATAGTTGTTCAGAAGGGCTCTCGTGTTCGTTTCTCCTACAATGAGCAGTTCTTC
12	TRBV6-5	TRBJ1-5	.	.	CASTGGNQPQHF	TGTGCCAGCACGGGGGGAAATCAGCCCCAGCATTTT
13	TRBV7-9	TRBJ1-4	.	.	CASSLSGNEKLFF	TGTGCCAGCAGCTTATCGGGAAATGAAAAACTGTTTTTT
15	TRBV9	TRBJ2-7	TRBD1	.	CASSPNTGVPYEQYF	TGTGCCAGCAGCCCCAATACAGGGGTTCCTTACGAGCAGTACTTC
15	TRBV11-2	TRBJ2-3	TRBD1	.	CASSPRTGNTDTQYF	TGTGCCAGCAGCCCACGGACAGGGAACACAGATACGCAGTATTTT
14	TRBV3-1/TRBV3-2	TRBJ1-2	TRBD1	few	CASTPGQGAEGYTF	TGTGCCAGCACCCCGGGACAGGGGGCTGAGGGCTACACCTTC